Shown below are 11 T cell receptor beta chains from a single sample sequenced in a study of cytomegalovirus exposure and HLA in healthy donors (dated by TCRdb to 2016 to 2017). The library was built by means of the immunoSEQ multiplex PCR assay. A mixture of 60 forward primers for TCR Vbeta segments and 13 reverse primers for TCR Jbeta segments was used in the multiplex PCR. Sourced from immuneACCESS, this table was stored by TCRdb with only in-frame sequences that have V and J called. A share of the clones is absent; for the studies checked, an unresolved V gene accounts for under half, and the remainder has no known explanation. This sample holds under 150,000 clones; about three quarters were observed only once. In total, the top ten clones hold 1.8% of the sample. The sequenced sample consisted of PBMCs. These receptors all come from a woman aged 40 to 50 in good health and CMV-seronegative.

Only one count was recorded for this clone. The CDR3 DNA is TGTGCCAGCAGCAATCCGGGACTAGCGGGGGGGCCCACCGGGGAGCTGTTTTTT. Encoded protein: CASSNPGLAGGPTGELFF. The chain combines TRBV7-9 with TRBJ2-2; 16 positions match TRBD2. CDR1 and CDR2 from the germline V gene are SEHNR and FQNEAQ (reference sequence). CDR3 length: 18 amino acids. V lost 5 bases, J lost 4 bases, and 7 bases stayed unmatched.

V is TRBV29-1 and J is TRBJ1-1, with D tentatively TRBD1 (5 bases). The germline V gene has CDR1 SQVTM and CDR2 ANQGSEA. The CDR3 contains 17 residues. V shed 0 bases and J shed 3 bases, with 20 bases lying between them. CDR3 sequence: CSVEDHGARTKDTEAFF. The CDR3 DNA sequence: TGCAGCGTTGAAGATCATGGGGCTCGTACGAAGGACACTGAAGCTTTCTTT.

This chain's CDR3 is CASSQGSTGNSNEQYF. The CDR3 region has the DNA TGCGCCAGCAGCCAAGGGTCAACAGGGAATTCGAACGAGCAGTACTTC. The J gene is TRBJ2-7, the V gene TRBV4-1; D perhaps matches TRBD1 (6 bases). Trimming cost V 1 base and J 5 bases, with 18 bases left between them. The germline V gene has CDR1 MGHRA and CDR2 YSYEKL. This CDR3 spans 16 amino acids.

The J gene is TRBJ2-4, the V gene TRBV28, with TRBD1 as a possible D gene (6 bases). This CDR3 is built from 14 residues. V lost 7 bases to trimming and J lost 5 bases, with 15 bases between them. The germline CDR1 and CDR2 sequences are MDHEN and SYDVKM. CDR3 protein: CASTALQGQNIQYF. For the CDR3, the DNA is TGTGCCAGCACTGCATTACAGGGACAAAACATTCAGTACTTC.

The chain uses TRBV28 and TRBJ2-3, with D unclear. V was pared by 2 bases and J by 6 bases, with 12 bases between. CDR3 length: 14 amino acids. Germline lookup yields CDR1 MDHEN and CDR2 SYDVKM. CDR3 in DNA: TGTGCCAGCAGTTTAGTGGCTAGATCGGATACGCAGTATTTT. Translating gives CASSLVARSDTQYF.

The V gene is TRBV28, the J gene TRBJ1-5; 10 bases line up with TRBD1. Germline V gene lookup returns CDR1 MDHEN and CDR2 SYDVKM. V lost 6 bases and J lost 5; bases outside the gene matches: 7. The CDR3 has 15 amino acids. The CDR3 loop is CASSSGTGDHQPQHF. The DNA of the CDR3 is TGTGCCAGCAGCTCCGGGACAGGGGACCATCAGCCCCAGCATTTT.

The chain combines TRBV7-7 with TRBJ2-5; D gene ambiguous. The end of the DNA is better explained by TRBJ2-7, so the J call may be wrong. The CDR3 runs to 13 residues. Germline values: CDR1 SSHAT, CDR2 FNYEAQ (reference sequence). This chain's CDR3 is CASSSGLDYEQYF. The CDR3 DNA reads TGTGCCAGCAGCTCGGGCCTCGACTACGAGCAGTACTTC.

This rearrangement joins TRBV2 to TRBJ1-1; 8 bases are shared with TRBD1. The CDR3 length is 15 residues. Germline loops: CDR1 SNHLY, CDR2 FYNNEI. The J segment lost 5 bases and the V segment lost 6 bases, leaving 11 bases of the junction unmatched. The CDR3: CASRRDRLSVTEAFF. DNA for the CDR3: TGTGCCAGCAGGAGGGACAGGCTATCGGTTACTGAAGCTTTCTTT.

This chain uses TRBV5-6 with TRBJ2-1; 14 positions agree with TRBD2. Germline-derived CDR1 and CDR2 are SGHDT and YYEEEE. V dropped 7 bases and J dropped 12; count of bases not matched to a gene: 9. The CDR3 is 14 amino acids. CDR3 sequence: CASSGLAGEGRQFF. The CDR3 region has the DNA TGTGCCAGCTCGGGACTAGCGGGAGAAGGGAGGCAGTTCTTC.

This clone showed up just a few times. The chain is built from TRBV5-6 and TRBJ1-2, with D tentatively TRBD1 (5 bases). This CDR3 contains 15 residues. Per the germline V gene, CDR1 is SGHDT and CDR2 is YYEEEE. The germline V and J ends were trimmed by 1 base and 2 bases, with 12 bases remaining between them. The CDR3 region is CASSLYGGVNYGYTF. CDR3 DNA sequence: TGTGCCAGCAGCTTGTATGGAGGGGTCAACTATGGCTACACCTTC.

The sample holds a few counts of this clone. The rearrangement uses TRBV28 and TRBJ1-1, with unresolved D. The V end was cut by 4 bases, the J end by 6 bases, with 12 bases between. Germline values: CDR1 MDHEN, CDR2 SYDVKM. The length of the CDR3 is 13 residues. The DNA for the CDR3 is TGTGCCAGCAGTTATATGGGAGCGGCTGAAGCTTTCTTT. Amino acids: CASSYMGAAEAFF.